One sample yielded the 10 T cell receptor beta chains listed below, sequenced in a study of blood T cell repertoires in COVID-19 (dated by TCRdb to the early 2020s). Libraries were made using the immunoSEQ multiplex PCR assay. TCRdb provides this immuneACCESS table in a form limited to in-frame rearrangements. Some clones are lacking; in checked studies, under half of them reflect an unresolved V gene, and why the rest are absent is not known. The sample includes some 140,000 clones, with approximately 81% observed a single time. In total, the top ten clones hold about 5.5% of the sample. The sample consisted of PBMCs or T cells enriched from blood (not recorded which). The source of these receptors is a man aged 40-49 years with acute COVID-19.

V and J are TRBV7-8 and TRBJ2-5, with 10 bases aligning to TRBD2. Trimming at V came to 5 bases and at J to 4 bases, leaving 7 bases not matched to a gene. In germline, CDR1 is SGHVS, CDR2 FQNEAQ. CDR3 length: 15 residues. CDR3 region: CASSPLAGGVETQYF. CDR3 DNA: TGTGCCAGCAGCCCATTAGCGGGAGGCGTAGAGACCCAGTACTTC. Full variable domain (remainder filled in from reference TRBV7-8 and TRBJ2-5): GAGVSQSPRYKVAKRGQDVALRCDPISGHVSLFWYQQALGQGPEFLTYFQNEAQLDKSGLPSDRFFAERPEGSVSTLKIQRTQQEDSAVYLCASSPLAGGVETQYFGPGTRLLVL.

This CDR3 is CASSPAGNQPQHF. The CDR3 nucleotides are TGTGCCAGCTCACCCGCAGGCAATCAGCCCCAGCATTTT. The chain employs TRBV18 and TRBJ1-5; D uncertain. Trimming removed 3 bases at V and 2 bases at J, with 5 bases between. Germline values: CDR1 KGHSH, CDR2 LQKENI. This CDR3 region has 13 residues.

The rearrangement joins TRBV15 to TRBJ1-4, with D maybe TRBD1 (5 bases). The CDR3 length is 15 residues. CDR1 and CDR2 (germline): LNHNV, YYDKDF (reference sequence). V lost 2 bases to trimming and J lost 4 bases, with 11 bases between them. As DNA, the CDR3 is TGTGCCACCAGCAGAAAGAGACAGCTTAATGAAAAACTGTTTTTT. Protein product: CATSRKRQLNEKLFF.

The V gene is TRBV4-2, the J gene TRBJ1-5, with D perhaps matching TRBD1 (5 bases). Trimming shortened V by 3 bases and J by 2 bases, and 14 bases separated the two germline ends. Germline CDR1 LGHNA, CDR2 YNFKEQ. CDR3 length: 16 amino acids. The CDR3 DNA reads TGTGCCAGCAGCCAGGAAGGCTCGGGGGGCAATCAGCCCCAGCATTTT. As protein: CASSQEGSGGNQPQHF.

The chain is built from TRBV6-5 and TRBJ2-5, with 11 bases identical to TRBD1. Germline V gene data show CDR1 as MNHEY and CDR2 as SVGAGI. CDR3 length equals 14 residues. The V gene end was trimmed by 6 bases and the J gene end by 5 bases; junction bases not matched to a gene: 5. The CDR3 bases are TGTGCCAGCAGCCGGACAGGGGGCGATGAGACCCAGTACTTC. As protein: CASSRTGGDETQYF.

This clone was counted a single time. This chain links TRBV2 with TRBJ2-1; D remains ambiguous. Looked up from germline, CDR1 is SNHLY and CDR2 is FYNNEI. The CDR3 spans 14 residues. Trimming shortened V by 7 bases and J by 7 bases, and 17 bases separated the two germline ends. In DNA form, the CDR3 reads TGTGCCAGCACGGGTAGCCTTCTATCAAATGAGCAGTTCTTC. Encoded protein: CASTGSLLSNEQFF.

This clone has just one count. V usage is TRBV3-1 (or the pseudogene TRBV3-2) and J usage is TRBJ2-7; 7 bases agree with TRBD1. The germline V gene has CDR1 LGHDT and CDR2 YNNKEL (reference sequence). The length of the CDR3 is 15 residues. Germline trimming cut 1 base from V and 5 bases from J; bases unmatched to any gene: 8. The CDR3 DNA sequence: TGTGCCAGCAGCCAAGCCGGGACAGCCAAGGACGAGCAGTACTTC. Amino acids: CASSQAGTAKDEQYF.

On this clone itself: The junction and the germline gene differ at one end; a read error may be behind it. This CDR3 is CASSYVRGPGNTIYF. CDR3 DNA: TGTGCCAGCAGTTACGTGCGGGGGCCTGGGAACACCATATATTTT. J is TRBJ1-3 and V is TRBV6-5; D might be TRBD1 (6 bases). The CDR3 covers 15 residues. Germline V gene sequence: CDR1 MNHEY, CDR2 SVGAGI.

This chain connects TRBV7-9 to TRBJ1-2, with TRBD1 matching over 9 bases. Germline V gives CDR1 SEHNR, CDR2 FQNEAQ (reference sequence). CDR3 size: 15 residues. V shed 1 base, J shed 8 bases, and the junction held 8 bases outside the gene matches. This CDR3 is CASSLGTGDMRGYTF. The CDR3 DNA is TGTGCCAGCAGCTTAGGGACAGGGGATATGAGAGGCTACACCTTC.

The chain couples TRBV5-4 to TRBJ2-3; 9 positions agree with TRBD2. CDR1 is SGHNT, CDR2 YYREEE, per germline (reference sequence). V lost 4 bases, J lost 0 bases, and 6 bases stayed unmatched. The CDR3 sequence is 16 residues long. The CDR3 DNA reads TGTGCCAGCAGCCCGACTAGCGGAACAAGCACAGATACGCAGTATTTT. Translated, it gives CASSPTSGTSTDTQYF.